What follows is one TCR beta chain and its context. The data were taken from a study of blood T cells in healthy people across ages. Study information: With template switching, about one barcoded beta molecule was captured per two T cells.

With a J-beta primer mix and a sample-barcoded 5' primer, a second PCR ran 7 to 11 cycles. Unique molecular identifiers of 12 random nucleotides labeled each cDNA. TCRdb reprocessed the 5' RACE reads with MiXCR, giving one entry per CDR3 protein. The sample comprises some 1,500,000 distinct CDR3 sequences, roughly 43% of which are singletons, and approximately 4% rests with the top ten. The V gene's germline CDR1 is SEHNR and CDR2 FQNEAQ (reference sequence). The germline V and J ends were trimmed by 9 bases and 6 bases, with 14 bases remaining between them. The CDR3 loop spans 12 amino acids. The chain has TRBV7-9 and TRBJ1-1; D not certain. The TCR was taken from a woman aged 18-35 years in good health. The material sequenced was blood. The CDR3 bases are TGTGCCAGTCTGACCGGCAGCGCTGAAGCTTTCTTT. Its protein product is CASLTGSAEAFF.